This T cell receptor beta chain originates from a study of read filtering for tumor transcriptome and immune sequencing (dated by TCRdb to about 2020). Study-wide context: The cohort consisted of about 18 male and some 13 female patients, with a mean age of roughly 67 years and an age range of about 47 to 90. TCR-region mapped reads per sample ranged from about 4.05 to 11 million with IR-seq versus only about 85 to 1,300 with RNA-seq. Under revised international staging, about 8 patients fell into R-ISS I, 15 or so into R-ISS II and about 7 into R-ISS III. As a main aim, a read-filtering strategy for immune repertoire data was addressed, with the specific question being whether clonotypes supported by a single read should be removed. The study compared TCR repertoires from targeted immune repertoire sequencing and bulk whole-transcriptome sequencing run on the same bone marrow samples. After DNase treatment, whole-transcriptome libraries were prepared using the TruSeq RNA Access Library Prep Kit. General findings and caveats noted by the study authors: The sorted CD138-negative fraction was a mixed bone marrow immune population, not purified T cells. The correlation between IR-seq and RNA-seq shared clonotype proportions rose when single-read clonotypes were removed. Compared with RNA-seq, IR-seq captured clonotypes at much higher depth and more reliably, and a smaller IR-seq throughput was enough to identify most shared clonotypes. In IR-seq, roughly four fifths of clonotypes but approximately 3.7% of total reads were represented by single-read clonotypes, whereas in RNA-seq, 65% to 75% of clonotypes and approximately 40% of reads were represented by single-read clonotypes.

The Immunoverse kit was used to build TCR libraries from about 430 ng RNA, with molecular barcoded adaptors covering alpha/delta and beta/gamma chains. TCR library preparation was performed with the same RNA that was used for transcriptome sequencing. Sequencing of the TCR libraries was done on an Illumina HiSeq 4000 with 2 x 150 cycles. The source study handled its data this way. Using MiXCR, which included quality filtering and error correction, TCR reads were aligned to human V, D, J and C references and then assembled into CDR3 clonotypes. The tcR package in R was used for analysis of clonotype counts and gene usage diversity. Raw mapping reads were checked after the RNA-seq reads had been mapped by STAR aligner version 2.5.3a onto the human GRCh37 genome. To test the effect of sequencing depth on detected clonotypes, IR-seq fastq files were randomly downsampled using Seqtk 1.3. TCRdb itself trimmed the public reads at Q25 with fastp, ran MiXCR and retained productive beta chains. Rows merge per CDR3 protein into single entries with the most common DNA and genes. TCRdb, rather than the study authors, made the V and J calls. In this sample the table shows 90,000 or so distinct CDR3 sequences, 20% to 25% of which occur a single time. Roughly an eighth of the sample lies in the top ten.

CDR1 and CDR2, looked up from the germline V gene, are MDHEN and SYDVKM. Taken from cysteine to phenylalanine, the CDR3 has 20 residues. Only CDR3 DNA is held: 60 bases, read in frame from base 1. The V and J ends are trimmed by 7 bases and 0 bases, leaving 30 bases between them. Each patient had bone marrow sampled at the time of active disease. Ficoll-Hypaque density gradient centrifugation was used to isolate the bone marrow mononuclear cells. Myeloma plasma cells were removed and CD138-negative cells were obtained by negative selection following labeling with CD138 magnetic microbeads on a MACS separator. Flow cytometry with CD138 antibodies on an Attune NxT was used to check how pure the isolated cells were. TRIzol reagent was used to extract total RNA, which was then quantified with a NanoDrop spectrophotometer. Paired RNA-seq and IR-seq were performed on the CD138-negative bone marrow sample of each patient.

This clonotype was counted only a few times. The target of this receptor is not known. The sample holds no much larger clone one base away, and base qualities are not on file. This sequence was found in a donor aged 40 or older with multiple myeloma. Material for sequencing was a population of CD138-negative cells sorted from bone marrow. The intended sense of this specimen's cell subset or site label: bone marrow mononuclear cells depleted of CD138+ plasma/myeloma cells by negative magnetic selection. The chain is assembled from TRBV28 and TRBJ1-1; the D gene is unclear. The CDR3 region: CASTPIRSDPPLKMNTEAFF. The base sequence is TGTGCCAGCACACCTATCAGGTCGGACCCCCCTTTAAAGATGAACACTGAAGCTTTCTTT.